This T cell receptor (beta chain) was sequenced during a study of T cells in Graves' hyperthyroidism and ophthalmopathy. Ten or more counts support this clonotype. From germline, CDR1 is SEHNR and CDR2 FQNEAQ (reference sequence). V lost 4 bases, J lost 4 bases, and 15 bases lay in between. The CDR3 consists of 15 residues. Exclusions: uncontrolled infection, other autoimmune disease, pregnancy, lactation. Together with thyroid ultrasound, orbital computed tomography, serum thyroxine and TRAb, clinical symptoms were used for diagnoses. From RNA transcripts, TCR beta CDR3 regions were amplified. HTBI primers were the set used in a first-round RT-PCR of the TCR CDR3. TCRdb redid the calling of the multiplex PCR reads with MiXCR, one entry per CDR3 protein. In the table there are approximately 570,000 distinct CDR3 sequences, about 20% of which are singletons.

This receptor was identified in a man aged 35 to 55 with Graves' ophthalmopathy. The J gene is TRBJ2-3, the V gene TRBV7-9; D possibly corresponds to TRBD1 (6 bases). The sequenced sample was blood. The CDR3: CASSSLQGGADTQYF. CDR3 DNA sequence: TGTGCCAGCAGCTCACTACAGGGTGGGGCAGATACGCAGTATTTT.